A single sample gave rise to the 19 T cell receptor beta chains below, sequenced in a study of blood T cell repertoires in COVID-19. Clones were read by immunoSEQ multiplex PCR, and TCRdb kept only the in-frame ones, dropping some. This sample yields some 100,000 clones, of which 88% are seen a single time; 4.5% to 5.5% belongs to the top ten. The sample consisted of peripheral blood. These receptor sequences come from a woman aged 80 or over with active COVID-19.

The DNA for the CDR3 is TGTGCCAGCAGCTCGGTTGAGGGATCTGCTAACTATGGCTACACCTTC. Translated: CASSSVEGSANYGYTF. The V call is TRBV5-4, the J call TRBJ1-2; D gene uncertain. With 3 bases removed from V and 0 bases from J, the gap between germline ends came to 15 bases. This CDR3 contains 16 residues. Per germline, CDR1 SGHNT and CDR2 YYREEE (reference sequence).

The chain links TRBV28 to TRBJ2-5, with TRBD2 as a possible D gene (5 bases). The CDR3 is 14 residues long. Trimming stripped 4 bases from V and 6 bases from J, with 15 bases between. The V gene's germline CDR1 is MDHEN and CDR2 SYDVKM. The CDR3 is CASSYPTGKKTQYF. CDR3 in DNA: TGTGCCAGCAGTTATCCCACGGGAAAAAAGACCCAGTACTTC.

This chain connects TRBV6-5 to TRBJ1-1, with unresolved D. V was cut by 10 bases and J by 6 bases, with 18 bases left in between. Per germline, CDR1 MNHEY and CDR2 SVGAGI. The CDR3 covers 13 residues. Here the CDR3 DNA reads TGTGCCACCAAACAGAATAATATCGCTGAAGCTTTCTTT. Translated: CATKQNNIAEAFF.

This clone was detected once. The chain recombines TRBV9 with TRBJ2-5, with D unclear. This CDR3 has 17 residues. Germline CDR1 is SGDLS and CDR2 is YYNGEE. With 0 bases removed from V and 5 bases from J, the gap between germline ends came to 20 bases. The DNA of the CDR3 is TGTGCCAGCAGCGTAGGGGCCCAGGTCTACCCAGTGGAGACCCAGTACTTC. This codes for CASSVGAQVYPVETQYF.

V gene TRBV4-2 combines with J gene TRBJ2-4; 9 bases fit TRBD2. This CDR3 spans 18 amino acids. The J segment lost 0 bases and the V segment lost 3 bases, leaving 9 bases of the junction unmatched. Germline V lookup: CDR1 LGHNA, CDR2 YNFKEQ. In nucleotides, the CDR3 is TGTGCCAGCAGCCAGGGATTAGCGGGGGAGCGAGCCAAAAACATTCAGTACTTC. As protein: CASSQGLAGERAKNIQYF.

This chain links TRBV19 with TRBJ1-1; D is uncertain. Per germline, CDR1 LNHDA and CDR2 SQIVND (reference sequence). Trimming took off 9 bases at V and 3 bases at J, with 14 bases between the two ends. CDR3 length: 13 residues. The CDR3 bases are TGTGCCAGCCGCGACCCGGCGGACACTGAAGCTTTCTTT. Its protein is CASRDPADTEAFF.

CDR3 in DNA: TGTGCCAGCAGCTTAGACAGGGGGGAATACAATGAGCAGTTCTTC. The encoded protein is CASSLDRGEYNEQFF. The chain is built from TRBV5-4 and TRBJ2-1, with TRBD1 matching 9 bases. Losses at the gene ends were 2 bases for V and 4 bases for J; bases not matched to a gene: 4. The CDR3 has 15 amino acids. From germline, CDR1 is SGHNT and CDR2 YYREEE (reference sequence).

The J gene is TRBJ2-1, the V gene TRBV29-1; D might be TRBD2 (6 bases). The CDR3 covers 16 residues. The V gene's germline CDR1 is SQVTM and CDR2 ANQGSEA. With 0 bases removed from V and 2 bases from J, the gap between germline ends came to 14 bases. The DNA for the CDR3 is TGCAGCGTTGAAGATCCGCGACTAGAGACCTACAATGAGCAGTTCTTC. Protein product: CSVEDPRLETYNEQFF.

The chain carries TRBV3-1 (or the pseudogene TRBV3-2) and TRBJ2-1, with 8 bases identical to TRBD2. Germline V gene sequence: CDR1 LGHDT, CDR2 YNNKEL (reference sequence). With 1 base clipped from V and 4 bases from J, the junction kept 9 bases outside the gene matches. There are 17 residues in the CDR3. CDR3 in DNA: TGTGCCAGCAGCCAAGTTCCAGCGGGAGTTAAGTACAATGAGCAGTTCTTC. It codes for CASSQVPAGVKYNEQFF.

The chain recombines TRBV27 with TRBJ2-1; D is perhaps TRBD1 (5 bases). Trimming left V 2 bases short and J 6 bases short, with 17 bases between. The germline CDR1 and CDR2 sequences are MNHEY and SMNVEV (reference sequence). The CDR3 runs to 16 residues. The CDR3 DNA sequence: TGTGCCAGCAGTTTAACCCCCCAGGGCCCCCTCAATGAGCAGTTCTTC. This sequence encodes CASSLTPQGPLNEQFF.

This clone showed up just a few times. V gene TRBV15 combines with J gene TRBJ2-3; D is possibly TRBD1 (5 bases). The CDR3 extends over 16 amino acids. CDR1 is LNHNV, CDR2 YYDKDF, per germline (reference sequence). The ends were cut back, 0 bases at V and 2 bases at J, with 12 bases in the middle. The CDR3 DNA is TGTGCCACCAGCAGAGATGCGCAGGGAATCACAGATACGCAGTATTTT. Translation: CATSRDAQGITDTQYF.

V is TRBV20-1 and J is TRBJ2-7; a possible D gene is TRBD1 (5 bases). The germline CDR1 and CDR2 sequences are DFQATT and SNEGSKA (reference sequence). V lost 6 bases and J lost 6, with 12 bases in between. The CDR3 length is 11 residues. The CDR3: CSAQGLGEQYF. The CDR3 nucleotides read TGCAGTGCCCAGGGTTTAGGCGAGCAGTACTTC.

The CDR3 loop is CASRSGGVTEAFF. The CDR3 DNA is TGTGCCAGCAGGTCCGGAGGGGTTACTGAAGCTTTCTTT. This chain joins TRBV28 and TRBJ1-1; D perhaps matches TRBD1 (5 bases). The germline V gene encodes CDR1 MDHEN and CDR2 SYDVKM. Trimming removed 6 bases from V and 5 bases from J, with 13 bases in between. The CDR3 spans 13 residues.

This clone was detected a few times. This chain links TRBV25-1 with TRBJ2-3; D possibly corresponds to TRBD2 (6 bases). Germline V gene data show CDR1 as MGHDK and CDR2 as SYGVNS. The CDR3 covers 15 residues. Trimming stripped 4 bases from V and 6 bases from J, with 17 bases between. The CDR3: CASSATPGGDDTQYF. In nucleotides, the CDR3 is TGTGCCAGCAGTGCAACCCCTGGAGGGGATGATACGCAGTATTTT.

Written as DNA, the CDR3 is TGTGCCAGTTTCGGGCAGGGCACTTCACCCCTCCACTTT. Its protein product is CASFGQGTSPLHF. The V and J genes are TRBV28 and TRBJ1-6; D may be TRBD1 (5 bases). Germline lookup yields CDR1 MDHEN and CDR2 SYDVKM. This CDR3 contains 13 residues. V was clipped by 9 bases and J by 9 bases, with 15 bases between them.

The chain recombines TRBV7-2 with TRBJ1-1; tentative D call: TRBD1 (6 bases). This CDR3 is built from 15 residues. The V gene's germline CDR1 is SGHTA and CDR2 FQGNSA. Trimming left V 5 bases short and J 0 bases short, with 13 bases between. The CDR3 DNA sequence: TGTGCCAGCAGCCCAGGACAGTTGATGAACACTGAAGCTTTCTTT. Translated: CASSPGQLMNTEAFF.

This chain joins TRBV5-1 and TRBJ2-1; D uncertain. There are 15 residues in the CDR3. The V gene lost 1 base and the J gene lost 0 bases, with 8 bases spanning the gap. The germline CDR1 and CDR2 sequences are SGHRS and YFSETQ. The CDR3 is CASSLYRSSYNEQFF. As DNA, the CDR3 is TGCGCCAGCAGCTTGTACCGGAGCTCCTACAATGAGCAGTTCTTC.

The chain carries TRBV9 and TRBJ2-1, with 9 bases fitting TRBD2. J lost 9 bases, V lost 2 bases, and 9 bases had no gene match. The CDR3 has 15 amino acids. From germline, CDR1 is SGDLS and CDR2 YYNGEE. CDR3 sequence: CASSVNPGLAVEQFF. DNA for the CDR3: TGTGCCAGCAGCGTTAACCCGGGACTAGCCGTTGAGCAGTTCTTC.

This clone occurred a few times. The CDR3 reads CASSYSARGNQPQHF. The CDR3 DNA reads TGTGCCAGCAGTTACTCGGCCAGGGGTAATCAGCCCCAGCATTTT. The chain has TRBV6-2 or TRBV6-3 and TRBJ1-5; weak D call: TRBD1 (6 bases). The CDR3 length is 15 residues. Germline V gene lookup returns CDR1 MNHEY and CDR2 SVGEGT. Deletions cut 0 bases from V and 4 bases from J, with 10 bases between.